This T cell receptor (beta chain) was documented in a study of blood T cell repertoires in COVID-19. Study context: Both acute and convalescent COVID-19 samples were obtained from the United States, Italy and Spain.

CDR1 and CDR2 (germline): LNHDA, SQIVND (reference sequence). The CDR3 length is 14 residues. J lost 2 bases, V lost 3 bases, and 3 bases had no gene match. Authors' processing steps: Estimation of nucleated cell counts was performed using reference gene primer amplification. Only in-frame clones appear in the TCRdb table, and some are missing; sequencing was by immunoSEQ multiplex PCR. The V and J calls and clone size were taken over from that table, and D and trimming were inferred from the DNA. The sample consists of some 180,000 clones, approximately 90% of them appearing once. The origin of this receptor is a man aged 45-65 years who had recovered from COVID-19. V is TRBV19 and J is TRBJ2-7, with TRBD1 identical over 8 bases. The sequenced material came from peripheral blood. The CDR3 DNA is TGTGCCAGTAGTATCCGGACAGGGCCCTACGAGCAGTACTTC. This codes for CASSIRTGPYEQYF. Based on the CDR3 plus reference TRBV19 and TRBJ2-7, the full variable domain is DGGITQSPKYLFRKEGQNVTLSCEQNLNHDAMYWYRQDPGQGLRLIYYSQIVNDFQKGDIAEGYSVSREKKESFPLTVTSAQKNPTAFYLCASSIRTGPYEQYFGPGTRLTVT.